The 27 T cell receptor beta chains below all came from one sample that was sequenced in a study of response to subunit inactivated influenza vaccine. TCRdb reanalysed the RT-PCR reads using MiXCR and keeps one entry per CDR3 protein. Seen here are roughly 790,000 distinct CDR3 sequences, roughly 20% observed once, and the top ten hold roughly 10%. Specimen: PBMCs from blood, collected 4 to 6 days after vaccination. The receptors were gathered from a man over 45 who received an inactivated influenza vaccine.

CDR3 coding DNA: TGCGCCAGCCGTCCTAGCGGGGCCGGGTCCTACGAGCAGTACTTC. It is translated as CASRPSGAGSYEQYF. V and J are TRBV5-1 and TRBJ2-7; TRBD2 matches 9 bases. Germline CDR1 reads SGHRS; CDR2 reads YFSETQ. The junction had 9 bases not matched to a gene; V was cut back by 7 bases and J by 1 base. The CDR3 extends over 15 amino acids. The variable domain in full, completed from reference TRBV5-1 and TRBJ2-7, reads KAGVTQTPRYLIKTRGQQVTLSCSPISGHRSVSWYQQTPGQGLQFLFEYFSETQRNKGNFPGRFSGRQFSNSRSEMNVSTLELGDSALYLCASRPSGAGSYEQYFGPGTRLTVT.

In its sample, this clonotype was seen a few times. The chain combines TRBV4-3 with TRBJ2-1; 12 bases are shared with TRBD2. The J segment lost 12 bases and the V segment lost 4 bases, leaving 10 bases of the junction unmatched. This CDR3 region has 15 residues. Germline V gene data show CDR1 as LGHNA and CDR2 as YSLEER. CDR3 amino acids: CASSPSGLAGNWQFF. The CDR3 DNA is TGCGCCAGCAGCCCCTCAGGACTAGCGGGGAATTGGCAGTTCTTC.

This clonotype was counted a few times. The chain uses TRBV6-5 and TRBJ2-1; D is uncertain. The CDR3 runs 12 residues. CDR1 is MNHEY and CDR2 is SVGAGI in the germline V gene. Trimming removed 5 bases from V and 8 bases from J, with 10 bases in between. Here the CDR3 reads CASSKDGDEQFF. In DNA, the CDR3 is TGTGCCAGCAGTAAAGATGGGGATGAGCAGTTCTTC.

This clonotype was observed a handful of times. The chain recombines TRBV11-2 with TRBJ2-7, with a weak D call TRBD1 (6 bases). Looked up from germline, CDR1 is SGHAT and CDR2 is FQNNGV. V lost 6 bases and J lost 4, with 19 bases in between. This CDR3 is built from 15 residues. The chain's CDR3 is CASSSGTSPFYEQYF. CDR3 sequence (DNA): TGTGCCAGCAGTTCGGGGACAAGTCCCTTTTACGAGCAGTACTTC.

CDR3 region: CASSQSCPGVTEAFF. The CDR3 coding sequence is TGCGCCAGCAGTCAATCGTGTCCAGGGGTTACTGAAGCTTTCTTT. This rearrangement joins TRBV23-1 to TRBJ1-1; weak D call: TRBD1 (6 bases). TRBV23-1 is an open reading frame, and its role is uncertain. Trimming pared 0 bases from V and 5 bases from J, leaving 13 bases between. CDR3 size: 15 residues.

This chain links TRBV6-5 with TRBJ2-7; TRBD1 agrees at 8 bases. Trimming cost V 2 bases and J 7 bases; bases outside gene matches: 10. CDR1 and CDR2 from the germline V gene are MNHEY and SVGAGI. The CDR3 extends over 15 amino acids. The CDR3: CASSYVRGRGGEQYF. The CDR3 region has the DNA TGTGCCAGCAGTTACGTCAGGGGGCGCGGAGGGGAGCAGTACTTC.

This clonotype has at least ten counts. V is TRBV7-2 and J is TRBJ2-5; D perhaps matches TRBD2 (6 bases). Trimming shortened V by 0 bases and J by 5 bases, and 13 bases separated the two germline ends. From germline, CDR1 is SGHTA and CDR2 FQGNSA. The CDR3 runs 15 residues. This chain's CDR3 is CASSLASSRGETQYF. Here the CDR3 DNA reads TGTGCCAGCAGCTTAGCGAGTAGTCGGGGGGAGACCCAGTACTTC.

The chain has TRBV6-5 and TRBJ2-7; either TRBD1 or TRBD2 may supply D (5 bases each). Trimming removed 2 bases from V and 7 bases from J, with 15 bases in between. The CDR3 has 14 amino acids. The germline gives CDR1 MNHEY, CDR2 SVGAGI. The CDR3 DNA reads TGTGCCAGCAGTTACCCGGGACGGGCCGAGGAGCAGTACTTC. As protein: CASSYPGRAEEQYF.

The chain employs TRBV20-1 and TRBJ2-3; a weak D match, TRBD2 (5 bases). The CDR3 contains 15 residues. Trimming shortened V by 2 bases and J by 0 bases, and 12 bases separated the two germline ends. CDR1 is DFQATT and CDR2 is SNEGSKA in the germline V gene (reference sequence). The CDR3 loop reads CSARPRGRSTDTQYF. As DNA, the CDR3 is TGCAGTGCTAGACCCCGCGGGCGCAGCACAGATACGCAGTATTTT.

V and J are TRBV9 and TRBJ2-1; tentative D call: TRBD2 (6 bases). The germline V gene has CDR1 SGDLS and CDR2 YYNGEE. The CDR3 runs 14 residues. The V and J ends lost 0 bases and 6 bases respectively, with 10 bases between them. CDR3 loop: CASSVAGAANEQFF. CDR3 bases: TGTGCCAGCAGCGTAGCGGGAGCAGCCAATGAGCAGTTCTTC.

This clonotype came up many times. The CDR3 is CASSQEAGGQASNTEAFF. In DNA form, the CDR3 reads TGCGCCAGCAGCCAAGAGGCTGGGGGACAGGCCTCAAACACTGAAGCTTTCTTT. The J gene is TRBJ1-1, the V gene TRBV4-3; 8 positions match TRBD1. CDR1 and CDR2 (germline): LGHNA, YSLEER. The CDR3 is made up of 18 amino acids. Germline trimming cut 0 bases from V and 2 bases from J; bases unmatched to any gene: 11.

This clonotype has just a few counts. The V call is TRBV12-3 or TRBV12-4, the J call TRBJ2-3; D possibly corresponds to TRBD2 (6 bases). The germline V and J ends were trimmed by 5 bases and 4 bases, with 13 bases remaining between them. The length of the CDR3 is 14 residues. As DNA, the CDR3 is TGTGCCAGCAGTCCCCCACTAGCACCAGATACGCAGTATTTT. Protein product: CASSPPLAPDTQYF.

This clonotype was seen a few times. The chain couples TRBV29-1 to TRBJ2-3; the match to TRBD1 covers 11 bases. The length of the CDR3 is 16 residues. Germline-derived CDR1 and CDR2 are SQVTM and ANQGSEA. Trimming removed 3 bases from V and 1 base from J; junction bases left unmatched: 6. CDR3 nucleotides: TGCAGCGTTGAGCCCAGGACAGGGGGCGGCACAGATACGCAGTATTTT. Translation gives CSVEPRTGGGTDTQYF.

The rearrangement links TRBV20-1 to TRBJ1-2, with a weak D call TRBD1 (5 bases). Trimming left V 0 bases short and J 7 bases short, with 12 bases between. The CDR3 is made up of 13 amino acids. Germline V lookup: CDR1 DFQATT, CDR2 SNEGSKA (reference sequence). The CDR3 spells CSARDLGRAGYTF. CDR3 DNA sequence: TGCAGTGCTAGAGATCTCGGCAGGGCTGGCTACACCTTC.

The sample holds a few counts of this clonotype. The chain uses TRBV20-1 and TRBJ1-2; TRBD1 matches 10 bases. V shed 8 bases, J shed 8 bases, and the junction held 8 bases outside the gene matches. Germline CDR1 DFQATT, CDR2 SNEGSKA (reference sequence). The CDR3 totals 12 residues. The chain's CDR3 is CSLTGTGVGYTF. Written as DNA, the CDR3 is TGCAGTCTTACCGGGACAGGGGTCGGCTACACCTTC.

The V call is TRBV5-4, the J call TRBJ2-2; the D is unclear. The length of the CDR3 is 13 residues. V gave up 3 bases and J gave up 4 bases, with 7 bases separating them. Germline V lookup: CDR1 SGHNT, CDR2 YYREEE (reference sequence). The CDR3 bases are TGTGCCAGCAGCTCTTTAGTCACCGGGGAGCTGTTTTTT. Translation gives CASSSLVTGELFF. Full variable domain (rest looked up from reference TRBV5-4 and TRBJ2-2): ETGVTQSPTHLIKTRGQQVTLRCSSQSGHNTVSWYQQALGQGPQFIFQYYREEENGRGNFPPRFSGLQFPNYSSELNVNALELDDSALYLCASSSLVTGELFFGEGSRLTVL.

This clonotype has more than one count but fewer than ten. The chain recombines TRBV10-3 with TRBJ2-5, with D unresolved. The length of the CDR3 is 15 residues. CDR1 and CDR2 (germline): ENHRY, SYGVKD. Trimming shortened V by 0 bases and J by 2 bases, and 10 bases separated the two germline ends. The CDR3 region has the DNA TGTGCCATCAGTGAGTCTTCCCAACAACAAGAGACCCAGTACTTC. The encoded protein is CAISESSQQQETQYF.

This clonotype has more than one count but fewer than ten. The chain recombines TRBV7-8 with TRBJ2-1; D remains unclear. Germline-derived CDR1 and CDR2 are SGHVS and FQNEAQ. The CDR3 contains 15 residues. Trimming removed 5 bases from V and 0 bases from J, with 11 bases in between. For the CDR3, the DNA is TGTGCCAGCAGCCCTACAGAAATCTCCTACAATGAGCAGTTCTTC. Protein: CASSPTEISYNEQFF.

The chain carries TRBV28 and TRBJ2-7, with 13 positions matching TRBD2. Trimming removed 4 bases from V and 7 bases from J; junction bases left unmatched: 10. In germline, CDR1 is MDHEN, CDR2 SYDVKM. This CDR3 spans 16 amino acids. The CDR3 spells CASSSTGLAGPREQYF. CDR3 bases: TGTGCCAGCAGTTCAACGGGACTAGCGGGGCCTCGAGAGCAGTACTTC. The entire variable domain, with the rest obtained from reference TRBV28 and TRBJ2-7, is as follows: DVKVTQSSRYLVKRTGEKVFLECVQDMDHENMFWYRQDPGLGLRLIYFSYDVKMKEKGDIPEGYSVSREKKERFSLILESASTNQTSMYLCASSSTGLAGPREQYFGPGTRLTVT.

In this sample, this clonotype turned up a few times. The V call is TRBV4-2, the J call TRBJ2-2; TRBD2 is a possible D gene (6 bases). Germline V gene lookup returns CDR1 LGHNA and CDR2 YNFKEQ. Trimming took off 1 base at V and 7 bases at J, with 13 bases between the two ends. This CDR3 spans 15 amino acids. As DNA, the CDR3 is TGTGCCAGCAGCCAAGCTTCTAGCGAGGGCGGGGAGCTGTTTTTT. Translated, it gives CASSQASSEGGELFF.

This clonotype has more than one count but fewer than ten. The chain joins TRBV6-5 to TRBJ1-1, with D hard to call. From germline, CDR1 is MNHEY and CDR2 SVGAGI. The length of the CDR3 is 14 residues. The V gene lost 0 bases and the J gene lost 2 bases, with 7 bases spanning the gap. The CDR3 bases are TGTGCCAGCAGTTACTCTGGACTTAACACTGAAGCTTTCTTT. As protein: CASSYSGLNTEAFF.

The V and J genes are TRBV10-3 and TRBJ2-3, with a possible D match to TRBD2 (7 bases). The V gene's germline CDR1 is ENHRY and CDR2 SYGVKD. There are 15 residues in the CDR3. Trimming took 8 bases from V and 0 from J, leaving 15 bases between them. CDR3 protein: CAIGYGGASTDTQYF. The DNA for the CDR3 is TGTGCCATCGGCTATGGGGGGGCCAGCACAGATACGCAGTATTTT.

This clonotype was counted between two and nine times. This chain joins TRBV6-1 and TRBJ1-1; D gene ambiguous. Germline CDR1 reads MNHNS; CDR2 reads SASEGT. V was pared by 6 bases and J by 2 bases, with 10 bases between. The CDR3 spans 13 residues. CDR3 region: CASREQRNTEAFF. The CDR3 nucleotides are TGTGCCAGCAGGGAACAGCGTAACACTGAAGCTTTCTTT.

CDR3 in amino acids: CSASDGGRRGNEQFF. CDR3 coding DNA: TGCAGTGCTAGCGATGGCGGGAGGAGGGGCAATGAGCAGTTCTTC. This chain joins TRBV20-1 and TRBJ2-1; 8 nucleotides match TRBD2. CDR1 is DFQATT and CDR2 is SNEGSKA in the germline V gene (reference sequence). This CDR3 region has 15 residues. V was pared by 3 bases and J by 6 bases, with 10 bases of the junction left unmatched.

In its sample, this clonotype was seen many times. The V and J genes are TRBV7-6 and TRBJ2-7; D is possibly TRBD2 (5 bases). Per the germline V gene, CDR1 is SGHVS and CDR2 is FNYEAQ. The V end lost 2 bases, the J end lost 2 bases, and 31 bases lay between the germline ends. The CDR3 has 21 residues. The CDR3, as DNA: TGTGCCAGCAGCTTAAAGGCCCCGGGGTTGCGTGGTAGGACCGATCCCTACGAGCAGTACTTC. Encoded protein: CASSLKAPGLRGRTDPYEQYF.

The sample holds many counts of this clonotype. V and J are TRBV12-3 or TRBV12-4 and TRBJ1-2; TRBD1 matches 10 bases. The V segment lost 5 bases and the J segment 3 bases; nucleotides outside the gene matches: 3. The CDR3 consists of 14 residues. CDR3 sequence reads: CASSRTGGDYGYTF. CDR3 DNA sequence: TGTGCCAGCAGTAGGACAGGGGGGGACTATGGCTACACCTTC.

This clonotype showed up many times. The chain is built from TRBV5-6 and TRBJ2-1; 10 nucleotides agree with TRBD2. The V gene's germline CDR1 is SGHDT and CDR2 YYEEEE. The J segment lost 6 bases and the V segment lost 1 base, leaving 7 bases of the junction unmatched. The CDR3 contains 16 residues. CDR3: CASSLTGTSVPNEQFF. For the CDR3, the DNA is TGTGCCAGCAGCTTGACCGGGACTAGCGTCCCCAATGAGCAGTTCTTC.